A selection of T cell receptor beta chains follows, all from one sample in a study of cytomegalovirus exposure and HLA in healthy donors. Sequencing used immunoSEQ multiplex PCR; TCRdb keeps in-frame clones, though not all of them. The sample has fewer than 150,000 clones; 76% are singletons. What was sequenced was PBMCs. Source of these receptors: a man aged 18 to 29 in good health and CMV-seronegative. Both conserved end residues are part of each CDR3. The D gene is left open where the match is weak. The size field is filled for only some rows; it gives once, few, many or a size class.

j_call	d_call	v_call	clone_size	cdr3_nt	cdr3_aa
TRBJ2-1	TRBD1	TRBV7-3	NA	TGTGCCAGCAGCCCCGACAGGGCCAATGAGCAGTTCTTC	CASSPDRANEQFF
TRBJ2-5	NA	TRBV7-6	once	TGTGCCAGCAGCTGGGCCCTCCAAGAGACCCAGTACTTC	CASSWALQETQYF
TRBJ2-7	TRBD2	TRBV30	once	TGTGCCTGGAGTGTAGGGTGGACTAGCGGGTTCTCCGAGCAGTACTTC	CAWSVGWTSGFSEQYF
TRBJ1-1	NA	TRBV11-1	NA	TGTGCCAGCAGCTTCAGGGAAGGAGCTGAAGCTTTCTTT	CASSFREGAEAFF
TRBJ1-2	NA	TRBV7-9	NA	TGTGCCAGCAGCTTAGGGTGGCAAGATTCTAACTATGGCTACACCTTC	CASSLGWQDSNYGYTF
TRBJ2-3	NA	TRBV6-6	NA	TGTGCCAGCAGTTATGCCGGGGGATCCTCAGATACGCAGTATTTT	CASSYAGGSSDTQYF
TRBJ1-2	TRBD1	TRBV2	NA	TGTGCCAGCAGTTTAGACAGGGATAGTGGCTACACCTTC	CASSLDRDSGYTF
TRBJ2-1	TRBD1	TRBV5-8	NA	TGTGCCAGCAGCTCGCCCGGGACAGGGGGTTGGAATGAGCAGTTCTTC	CASSSPGTGGWNEQFF
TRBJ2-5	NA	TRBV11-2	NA	TGTGCCAGCAGCGGACAGTTCCAAGAGACCCAGTACTTC	CASSGQFQETQYF
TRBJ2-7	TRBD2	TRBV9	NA	TGTGCCAGCAGCGTCGTCGCGGGGGGCGAGTTCTACGAGCAGTACTTC	CASSVVAGGEFYEQYF
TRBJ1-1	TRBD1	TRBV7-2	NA	TGTGCCAGCAGCCGACAGGGGATAGGCACTGAAGCTTTCTTT	CASSRQGIGTEAFF
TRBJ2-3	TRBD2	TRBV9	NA	TGTGCCAGCAGCCTGCGACTAGCGGGGGGGCCAAAAGATACGCAGTATTTT	CASSLRLAGGPKDTQYF
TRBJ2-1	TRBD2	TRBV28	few	TGTGCCAGCAGCCGCGGGAGGAGCTCCTACAATGAGCAGTTCTTC	CASSRGRSSYNEQFF
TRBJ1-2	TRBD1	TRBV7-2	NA	TGTGCCAGCAGCTTAAGACAGGGGGCGGGCTACACCTTC	CASSLRQGAGYTF
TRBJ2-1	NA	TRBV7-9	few	TGTGCCAGCAGCTCAACCTACAATGAGCAGTTCTTC	CASSSTYNEQFF
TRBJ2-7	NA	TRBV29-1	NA	TGCAGCGTTGGAGGTGGGGAGGACGGCGAGCAGTACTTC	CSVGGGEDGEQYF
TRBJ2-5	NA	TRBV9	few	TGTGCCAGCAGCCCCTGGGTCGGGGAGACCCAGTACTTC	CASSPWVGETQYF
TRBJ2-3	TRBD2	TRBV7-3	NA	TGTGCCAGCAGCTCACCTAATAGCGGGGGCCGAGATACGCAGTATTTT	CASSSPNSGGRDTQYF
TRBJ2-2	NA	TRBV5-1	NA	TGCGCCAGCAGAGACAGGCCCTTGGACGGGGAGCTGTTTTTT	CASRDRPLDGELFF
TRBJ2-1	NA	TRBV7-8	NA	TGTGCCAGCCTCCCCCCCCTAGCTTCGAATGAGCAGTTCTTC	CASLPPLASNEQFF
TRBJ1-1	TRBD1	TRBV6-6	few	TGTGCCAGCAGTGGGACACAGGGGGCGTTGACTGAAGCTTTCTTT	CASSGTQGALTEAFF
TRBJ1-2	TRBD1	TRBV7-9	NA	TGTGCCAGCAGCTCACCCCGGGGGGACAGGGAGGACTATGGCTACACCTTC	CASSSPRGDREDYGYTF
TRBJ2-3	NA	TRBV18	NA	TGTGCCAGCTCCCGAGGCAGGGTTAAGGAAGATACGCAGTATTTT	CASSRGRVKEDTQYF
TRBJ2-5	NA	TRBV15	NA	TGTGCCACCAGCAGAGATAACGGGATGGAGACCCAGTACTTC	CATSRDNGMETQYF
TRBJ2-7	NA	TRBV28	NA	TGTGCCAGCAGTTCCCAATCGGGGGGCATCTACGAGCAGTACTTC	CASSSQSGGIYEQYF
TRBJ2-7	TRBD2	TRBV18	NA	TGTGCCAGCTCCGGACTAGCGGGAGTCGAGCAGTACTTC	CASSGLAGVEQYF
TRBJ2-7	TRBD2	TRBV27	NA	TGTGCCAGCAGTCTCCCCCCCCACGGGAGGGCCCTCCACGAGCAGTACTTC	CASSLPPHGRALHEQYF
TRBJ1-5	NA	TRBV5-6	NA	TGTGCCAGCAGCTTGGGAACAGCTCAGCCCCAGCATTTT	CASSLGTAQPQHF
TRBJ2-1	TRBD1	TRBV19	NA	TGTGCCAGTAGTATAGATTCCGGGACAGGGGGTCACTCCTACAATGAGCAGTTCTTC	CASSIDSGTGGHSYNEQFF
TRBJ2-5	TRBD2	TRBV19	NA	TGTGCCAGTAGTATTCTAGCGGAGGAAGGGTACCAAGAGACCCAGTACTTC	CASSILAEEGYQETQYF
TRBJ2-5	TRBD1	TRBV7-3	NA	TGTGCCAGCAGACCCATGTGGATGGGACAGGGGGCTCAAGAGACCCAGTACTTC	CASRPMWMGQGAQETQYF
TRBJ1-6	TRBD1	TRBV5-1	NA	TGCGCCAGCAGCTGGGACAGGGGTAATTCACCCCTCCACTTT	CASSWDRGNSPLHF
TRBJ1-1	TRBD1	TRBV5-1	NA	TGCGCCAGCAGCTTGGAGCCTAAAGGGGGCCGCACTGAAGCTTTCTTT	CASSLEPKGGRTEAFF
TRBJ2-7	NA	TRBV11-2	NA	TGTGCCAGCAGCTTATCGGACAGTCTTGGGCAGTACTTC	CASSLSDSLGQYF
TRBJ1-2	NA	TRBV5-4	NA	TGTGCCAGCAACGCAGGGAAAAGTGGTGGCTACACCTTC	CASNAGKSGGYTF
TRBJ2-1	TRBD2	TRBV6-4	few	TGTGCCACTAAAGGTACTAGCGGATACAATGAGCAGTTCTTC	CATKGTSGYNEQFF
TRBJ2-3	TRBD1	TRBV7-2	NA	TGTGCCAGCAGCCTAGGACAGGGTTTTGCAGATACGCAGTATTTT	CASSLGQGFADTQYF
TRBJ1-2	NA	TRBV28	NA	TGTGCCAGCAGTCTCGGCAGGGAAAACTATGGCTACACCTTC	CASSLGRENYGYTF
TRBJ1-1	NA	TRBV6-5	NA	TGTGCCAGCAGTTCCCGCGACAGTCCGAACACTGAAGCTTTCTTT	CASSSRDSPNTEAFF
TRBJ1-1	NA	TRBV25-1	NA	TGTGCCAGCAGTGAGATGCTGAGTGACACTGAAGCTTTCTTT	CASSEMLSDTEAFF
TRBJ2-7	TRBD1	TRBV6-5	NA	TGTGCCAGCAGTTACTCGGACAGGGTAAACGAGCAGTACTTC	CASSYSDRVNEQYF
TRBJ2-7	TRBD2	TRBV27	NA	TGTGCCAGCAGTTCCTATAGCGGGCCCGGCCTCAGCTTC	CASSSYSGPGLSF
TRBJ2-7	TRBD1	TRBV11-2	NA	TGTGCCAGCAGCTTTCGGACAGGGTTATCCTACGAGCAGTACTTC	CASSFRTGLSYEQYF
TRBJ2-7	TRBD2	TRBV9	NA	TGTGCCAGCAGCGTCGGATTACTAGCGGGGGGCGTCTACGAGCAGTACTTC	CASSVGLLAGGVYEQYF
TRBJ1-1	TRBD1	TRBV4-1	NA	TGCGCCAGCAGCCAGCAACAGGGGATGAACACTGAAGCTTTCTTT	CASSQQQGMNTEAFF
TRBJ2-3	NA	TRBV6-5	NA	TGTGCCAGCAGGCTAGCAGATACGCAGTATTTT	CASRLADTQYF